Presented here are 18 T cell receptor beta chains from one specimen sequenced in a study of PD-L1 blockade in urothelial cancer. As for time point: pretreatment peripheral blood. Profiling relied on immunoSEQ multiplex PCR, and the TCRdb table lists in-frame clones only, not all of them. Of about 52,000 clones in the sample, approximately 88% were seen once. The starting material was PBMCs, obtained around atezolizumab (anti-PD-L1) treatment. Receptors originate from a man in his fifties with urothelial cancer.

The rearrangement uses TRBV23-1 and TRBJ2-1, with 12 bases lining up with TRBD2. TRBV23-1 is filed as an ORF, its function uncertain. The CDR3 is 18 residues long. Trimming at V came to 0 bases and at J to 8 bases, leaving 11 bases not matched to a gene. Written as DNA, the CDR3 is TGCGCCAGCAGTCAATCGGTTTGGACTAGCGGGGAAATAGATGAGCAGTTCTTC. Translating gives CASSQSVWTSGEIDEQFF.

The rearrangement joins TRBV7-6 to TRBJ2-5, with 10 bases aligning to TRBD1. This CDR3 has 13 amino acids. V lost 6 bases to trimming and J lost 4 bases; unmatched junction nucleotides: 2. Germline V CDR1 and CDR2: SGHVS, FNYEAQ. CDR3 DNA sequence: TGTGCCAGCAGGGGACAGGGGAGAGAGACCCAGTACTTC. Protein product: CASRGQGRETQYF.

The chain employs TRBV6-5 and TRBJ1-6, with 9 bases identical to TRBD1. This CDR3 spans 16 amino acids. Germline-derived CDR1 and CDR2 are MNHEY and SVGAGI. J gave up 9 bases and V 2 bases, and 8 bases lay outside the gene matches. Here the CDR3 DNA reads TGTGCCAGCAGTTACAAGCCGGGACAGGGTGGTTCACCCCTCCACTTT. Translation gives CASSYKPGQGGSPLHF.

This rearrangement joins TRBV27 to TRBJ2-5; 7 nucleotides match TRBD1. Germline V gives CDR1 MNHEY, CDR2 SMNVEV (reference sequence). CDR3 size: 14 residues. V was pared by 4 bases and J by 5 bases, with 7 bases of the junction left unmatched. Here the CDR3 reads CASSYVGGFETQYF. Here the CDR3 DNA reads TGTGCCAGCAGTTATGTAGGGGGCTTCGAGACCCAGTACTTC.

The CDR3 coding sequence is TGTGCCAGCAGTTACCTCGGACAGGTCGCCTATGGCTACACCTTC. Encoded protein: CASSYLGQVAYGYTF. This sequence joins TRBV6-6 and TRBJ1-2; 7 nucleotides line up with TRBD1. The CDR3 has 15 amino acids. V dropped 2 bases and J dropped 4; count of bases not matched to a gene: 7. CDR1 and CDR2 (germline): MNHNY, SVGAGI (reference sequence).

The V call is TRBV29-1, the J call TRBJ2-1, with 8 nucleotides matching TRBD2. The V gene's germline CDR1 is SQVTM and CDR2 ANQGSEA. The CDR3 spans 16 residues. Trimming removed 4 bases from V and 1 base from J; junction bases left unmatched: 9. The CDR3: CSVAGGERGSYNEQFF. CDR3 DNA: TGCAGCGTTGCGGGGGGGGAGCGGGGATCCTACAATGAGCAGTTCTTC.

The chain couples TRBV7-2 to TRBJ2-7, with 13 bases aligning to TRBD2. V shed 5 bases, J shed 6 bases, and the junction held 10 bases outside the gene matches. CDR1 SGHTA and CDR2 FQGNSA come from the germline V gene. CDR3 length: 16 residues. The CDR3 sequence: CASSPGLAGVLGEQYF. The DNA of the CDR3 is TGTGCCAGCAGCCCCGGACTAGCGGGAGTCCTCGGCGAGCAGTACTTC. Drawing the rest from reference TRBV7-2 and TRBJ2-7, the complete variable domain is GAGVSQSPSNKVTEKGKDVELRCDPISGHTALYWYRQSLGQGLEFLIYFQGNSAPDKSGLPSDRFSAERTGGSVSTLTIQRTQQEDSAVYLCASSPGLAGVLGEQYFGPGTRLTVT.

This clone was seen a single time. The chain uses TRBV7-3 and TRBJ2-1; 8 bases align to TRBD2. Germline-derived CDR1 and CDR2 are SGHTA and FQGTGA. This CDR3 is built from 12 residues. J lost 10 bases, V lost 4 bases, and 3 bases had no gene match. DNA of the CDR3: TGTGCCAGCAGCTCCGGGGGGGGAGAGCAGTTCTTC. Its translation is CASSSGGGEQFF. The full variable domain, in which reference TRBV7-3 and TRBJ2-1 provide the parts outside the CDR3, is GAGVSQTPSNKVTEKGKYVELRCDPISGHTALYWYRQSLGQGPEFLIYFQGTGAADDSGLPNDRFFAVRPEGSVSTLKIQRTERGDSAVYLCASSSGGGEQFFGPGTRLTVL.

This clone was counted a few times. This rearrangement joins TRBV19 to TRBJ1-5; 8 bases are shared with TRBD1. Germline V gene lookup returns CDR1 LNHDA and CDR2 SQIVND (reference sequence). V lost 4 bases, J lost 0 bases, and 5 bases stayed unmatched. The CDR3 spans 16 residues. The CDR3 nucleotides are TGTGCCAGTAGTACGACAGGGGCAAGTAGCAATCAGCCCCAGCATTTT. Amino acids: CASSTTGASSNQPQHF.

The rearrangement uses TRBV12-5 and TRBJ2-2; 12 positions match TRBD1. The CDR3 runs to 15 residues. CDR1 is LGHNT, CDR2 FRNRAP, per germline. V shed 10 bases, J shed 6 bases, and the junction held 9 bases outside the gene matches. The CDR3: CATHRDRGRAGELFF. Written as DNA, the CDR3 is TGTGCTACCCACCGGGACAGGGGGCGCGCCGGGGAGCTGTTTTTT.

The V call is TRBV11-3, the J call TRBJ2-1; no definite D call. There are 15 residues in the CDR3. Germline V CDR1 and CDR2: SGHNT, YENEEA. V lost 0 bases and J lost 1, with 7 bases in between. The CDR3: CASSLDSSSYNEQFF. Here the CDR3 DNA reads TGTGCCAGCAGCTTAGATTCGAGTTCCTACAATGAGCAGTTCTTC.

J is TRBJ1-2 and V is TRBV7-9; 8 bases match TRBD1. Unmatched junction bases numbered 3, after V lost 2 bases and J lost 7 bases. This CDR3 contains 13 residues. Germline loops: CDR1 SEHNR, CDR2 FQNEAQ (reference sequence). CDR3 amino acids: CASSLPGGPGYTF. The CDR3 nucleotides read TGTGCCAGCAGCTTACCAGGGGGCCCTGGCTACACCTTC.

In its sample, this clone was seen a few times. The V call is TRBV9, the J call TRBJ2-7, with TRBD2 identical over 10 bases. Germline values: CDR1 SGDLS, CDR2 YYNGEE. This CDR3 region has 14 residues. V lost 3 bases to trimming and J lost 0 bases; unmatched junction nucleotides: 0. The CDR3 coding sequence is TGTGCCAGCAGCGGGACTAGCGGCTCCTACGAGCAGTACTTC. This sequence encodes CASSGTSGSYEQYF. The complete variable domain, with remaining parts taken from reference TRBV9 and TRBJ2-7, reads DSGVTQTPKHLITATGQRVTLRCSPRSGDLSVYWYQQSLDQGLQFLIQYYNGEERAKGNILERFSAQQFPDLHSELNLSSLELGDSALYFCASSGTSGSYEQYFGPGTRLTVT.

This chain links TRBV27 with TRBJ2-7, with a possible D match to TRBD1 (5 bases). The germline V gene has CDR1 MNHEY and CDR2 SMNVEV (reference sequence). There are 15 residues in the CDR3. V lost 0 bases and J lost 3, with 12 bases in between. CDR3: CASSLSDSYIYEQYF. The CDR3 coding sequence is TGTGCCAGCAGTTTATCAGACAGTTACATCTACGAGCAGTACTTC.

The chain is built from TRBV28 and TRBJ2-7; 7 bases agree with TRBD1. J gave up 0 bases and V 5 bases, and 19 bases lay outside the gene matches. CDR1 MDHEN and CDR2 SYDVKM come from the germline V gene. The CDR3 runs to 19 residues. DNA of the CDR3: TGTGCCAGCAGTCAGACTCCGTCGTCCGGGACAGTGGGCTCCTACGAGCAGTACTTC. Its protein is CASSQTPSSGTVGSYEQYF.

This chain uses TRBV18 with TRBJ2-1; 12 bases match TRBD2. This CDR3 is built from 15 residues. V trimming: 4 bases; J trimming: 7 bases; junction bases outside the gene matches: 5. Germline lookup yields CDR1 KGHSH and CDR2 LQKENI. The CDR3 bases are TGTGCCAGCTCACAACTAGCGGGGGGCGATAATGAGCAGTTCTTC. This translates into CASSQLAGGDNEQFF.

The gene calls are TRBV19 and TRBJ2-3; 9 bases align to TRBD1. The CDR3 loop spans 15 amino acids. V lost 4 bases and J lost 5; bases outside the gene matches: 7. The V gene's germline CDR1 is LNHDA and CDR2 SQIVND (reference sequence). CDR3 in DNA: TGTGCCAGTAGTACTGGGACAGGGTTTCAAGATACGCAGTATTTT. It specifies CASSTGTGFQDTQYF.

The chain's CDR3 is CASSEVADEAFF. CDR3 in DNA: TGTGCCAGCAGTGAAGTAGCAGATGAAGCTTTCTTT. The rearrangement joins TRBV25-1 to TRBJ1-1, with D unclear. The CDR3 totals 12 residues. Trimming left V 2 bases short and J 7 bases short, with 8 bases between. Germline-derived CDR1 and CDR2 are MGHDK and SYGVNS.